This passage covers 23 T cell receptor beta chains from one sample sequenced in a study of T-cell reconstitution after alpha-beta-depleted transplantation in children. Unique molecular identifiers featured in how the TCRbeta library was prepared. Each CDR3 protein is one row after TCRdb ran MiXCR on the PCR reads. Among about 980,000 distinct CDR3 sequences listed, roughly 29% were seen once. The specimen comprised PBMCs, mostly from graft donor cells, sampled 360 days after TCRalphabeta/CD19-depleted stem cell transplant. These receptors came from a boy under three years old who had a stem cell transplant for SCID, so the T cells may come from the graft donor.

The rearrangement uses TRBV7-2 and TRBJ2-1; 10 bases agree with TRBD1. The V gene's germline CDR1 is SGHTA and CDR2 FQGNSA. This CDR3 spans 16 amino acids. Losses at the gene ends were 2 bases for V and 7 bases for J; bases not matched to a gene: 8. The CDR3, as DNA: TGTGCCAGCAGCTTACTCGGGACAGGGGTTGGGAATGAGCAGTTCTTC. Its protein is CASSLLGTGVGNEQFF.

The chain joins TRBV5-1 to TRBJ1-1, with D perhaps matching TRBD1 (6 bases). This CDR3 contains 16 residues. Germline assignment: CDR1 SGHRS and CDR2 YFSETQ. V lost 0 bases to trimming and J lost 2 bases, with 14 bases between them. CDR3: CASSLAGGAGNTEAFF. The CDR3 DNA follows: TGCGCCAGCAGCTTGGCGGGGGGCGCAGGAAACACTGAAGCTTTCTTT.

Many counts were recorded for this clonotype. The rearrangement links TRBV12-3 or TRBV12-4 to TRBJ2-1; no clear D gene. Trimming stripped 4 bases from V and 10 bases from J, with 8 bases between. The CDR3 contains 11 residues. CDR3 DNA: TGTGCCAGCAGTTCCCCCCGGGAGCAGTTCTTC. Protein product: CASSSPREQFF.

This chain joins TRBV9 and TRBJ2-1, with 8 bases matching TRBD2. CDR3 length equals 13 residues. Germline V gene data show CDR1 as SGDLS and CDR2 as YYNGEE. With V trimmed by 3 bases and J by 5 bases, 1 base remained unmatched. CDR3 sequence: CASSATSDNEQFF. The CDR3 coding sequence is TGTGCCAGCAGCGCGACTAGCGACAATGAGCAGTTCTTC.

The chain links TRBV4-1 to TRBJ2-3; TRBD2 matches at 8 bases. The CDR3 is 17 residues long. V was pared by 3 bases and J by 4 bases, with 12 bases of the junction left unmatched. Germline loops: CDR1 MGHRA, CDR2 YSYEKL. CDR3 nucleotide sequence: TGCGCCAGCAGCCAGGCACGACTAGCGAGCGGGCCAGATACGCAGTATTTT. It codes for CASSQARLASGPDTQYF.

This clonotype showed up many times. The J gene is TRBJ1-1, the V gene TRBV4-1; 7 nucleotides agree with TRBD1. The CDR3 consists of 16 residues. J lost 0 bases, V lost 1 base, and 5 bases had no gene match. The germline V gene encodes CDR1 MGHRA and CDR2 YSYEKL. The DNA of the CDR3 is TGCGCCAGCAGCCAAGGGAAGGGGGCAGTGAACACTGAAGCTTTCTTT. Translation gives CASSQGKGAVNTEAFF.

The V gene is TRBV6-5, the J gene TRBJ2-7; D is ambiguous. CDR1 and CDR2 from the germline V gene are MNHEY and SVGAGI. V was clipped by 4 bases and J by 0 bases, with 13 bases between them. CDR3 length equals 15 residues. The CDR3 sequence is CASSSTESTSYEQYF. The DNA for the CDR3 is TGTGCCAGCAGTTCGACTGAGAGCACCTCCTACGAGCAGTACTTC.

This clonotype has only a few counts. V usage is TRBV7-9 and J usage is TRBJ2-1, with a tentative D call TRBD1 (8 bases). This CDR3 is built from 15 residues. The germline V gene has CDR1 SEHNR and CDR2 FQNEAQ (reference sequence). V was shortened by 5 bases and J by 12 bases, with 23 bases between the two germline ends. In nucleotides, the CDR3 is TGTGCCAGCAGCCGACCCAGCGGGACAGGTGGGATGCAGTTCTTC. It codes for CASSRPSGTGGMQFF. Drawing the rest from reference TRBV7-9 and TRBJ2-1, the complete variable domain is DTGVSQNPRHKITKRGQNVTFRCDPISEHNRLYWYRQTLGQGPEFLTYFQNEAQLEKSRLLSDRFSAERPKGSFSTLEIQRTEQGDSAMYLCASSRPSGTGGMQFFGPGTRLTVL.

This clonotype came up many times. The genes are TRBV27 and TRBJ2-7; 11 bases fit TRBD1. The CDR3 consists of 19 residues. The V and J ends lost 6 bases and 2 bases, in that order; junction bases with no gene match: 18. CDR1 is MNHEY, CDR2 SMNVEV, per germline (reference sequence). The CDR3 spells CASRPGQGAPRIDTYEQYF. In DNA, the CDR3 is TGTGCCAGCAGACCCGGACAGGGGGCGCCACGAATCGACACCTACGAGCAGTACTTC.

About this clonotype itself: The junction departs from germline at one end; a sequencing error may be responsible. The rearrangement links TRBV2 to TRBJ2-7; 12 bases map to TRBD1. CDR1 is SNHLY and CDR2 is FYNNEI in the germline V gene. This CDR3 is 17 amino acids long. The CDR3 bases are TGTGCCAGCACCTTCGCAATCGGGGGACAGGGGGCCTACGGGCAGTACTTC. This codes for CASTFAIGGQGAYGQYF.

This clonotype was seen a few times. The chain recombines TRBV28 with TRBJ2-5, with no clear D. CDR1 MDHEN and CDR2 SYDVKM come from the germline V gene. CDR3 length equals 15 residues. Between the trimmed V and J ends, which lost 4 bases and 0 bases, there was a span of 12 bases. DNA for the CDR3: TGTGCCAGCAGTTCCCCGACATCCCACCAAGAGACCCAGTACTTC. Encoded protein: CASSSPTSHQETQYF. Variable domain in full (rest from reference TRBV28 and TRBJ2-5): DVKVTQSSRYLVKRTGEKVFLECVQDMDHENMFWYRQDPGLGLRLIYFSYDVKMKEKGDIPEGYSVSREKKERFSLILESASTNQTSMYLCASSSPTSHQETQYFGPGTRLLVL.

This clonotype occurred many times. The genes are TRBV10-3 and TRBJ2-2; D gene unclear. V was pared by 4 bases and J by 4 bases, with 22 bases between. Germline lookup yields CDR1 ENHRY and CDR2 SYGVKD. This CDR3 has 18 residues. The CDR3 region is CAISGPGDGRQSTGELFF. The CDR3 DNA reads as TGTGCCATCAGTGGTCCGGGTGATGGGCGCCAGAGCACCGGGGAGCTGTTTTTT.

The rearrangement links TRBV15 to TRBJ1-1, with TRBD1 identical over 11 bases. V lost 3 bases, J lost 4 bases, and 4 bases stayed unmatched. Germline values: CDR1 LNHNV, CDR2 YYDKDF (reference sequence). This CDR3 spans 15 amino acids. The CDR3 loop is CATSREGTGGTEAFF. In DNA, the CDR3 is TGTGCCACCAGCAGGGAGGGGACAGGGGGCACTGAAGCTTTCTTT.

The chain combines TRBV4-3 with TRBJ2-1, with D perhaps TRBD1 or TRBD2 (5 bases each). The CDR3 has 15 amino acids. Germline-derived CDR1 and CDR2 are LGHNA and YSLEER. Trimming removed 2 bases from V and 7 bases from J, with 15 bases in between. The CDR3 region has the DNA TGCGCCAGCAGCCAATGGTGGGGGTCGGGGAATGAGCAGTTCTTC. This translates into CASSQWWGSGNEQFF.

The chain couples TRBV4-1 to TRBJ2-2; D may be TRBD1 (8 bases). Germline CDR1 reads MGHRA; CDR2 reads YSYEKL. The CDR3 consists of 16 residues. V lost 4 bases and J lost 3, with 15 bases in between. CDR3 bases: TGCGCCAGCAGCCGGCGCACAGGGGGGGACACCGGGGAGCTGTTTTTT. It encodes CASSRRTGGDTGELFF.

This chain joins TRBV12-3 or TRBV12-4 and TRBJ1-3; no definite D call. This CDR3 has 16 residues. V was clipped by 3 bases and J by 0 bases, with 12 bases between them. CDR3 amino acids: CASSLFSGNSGNTIYF. The CDR3 DNA sequence: TGTGCCAGCAGTTTGTTTTCGGGAAACTCTGGAAACACCATATATTTT.

This sequence joins TRBV2 and TRBJ2-7; 7 nucleotides match TRBD2. CDR3 length equals 13 residues. J gave up 6 bases and V 6 bases, and 8 bases lay outside the gene matches. Germline loops: CDR1 SNHLY, CDR2 FYNNEI. Here the CDR3 DNA reads TGTGCCAGCAGGCCGGGGGGACGGCTCGAGCAGTACTTC. Translating gives CASRPGGRLEQYF. Full variable domain (rest looked up from reference TRBV2 and TRBJ2-7): EPEVTQTPSHQVTQMGQEVILRCVPISNHLYFYWYRQILGQKVEFLVSFYNNEISEKSEIFDDQFSVERPDGSNFTLKIRSTKLEDSAMYFCASRPGGRLEQYFGPGTRLTVT.

V usage is TRBV29-1 and J usage is TRBJ2-2; TRBD1 agrees at 8 bases. CDR1 is SQVTM, CDR2 ANQGSEA, per germline. After removal of 5 bases from V and 2 bases from J, the junction contained 4 bases not matched to a gene. This CDR3 region has 14 residues. CDR3 sequence reads: CSVRDRKNTGELFF. In DNA, the CDR3 is TGCAGCGTTCGGGACAGGAAAAACACCGGGGAGCTGTTTTTT.

This clonotype was observed a few times. The gene calls are TRBV5-5 and TRBJ1-6, with TRBD1 as a possible D gene (6 bases). The CDR3 spans 15 residues. Germline values: CDR1 SGHKS, CDR2 YYEKEE (reference sequence). The V end lost 3 bases, the J end lost 6 bases, and 13 bases lay between the germline ends. CDR3 amino acids: CASSSGQLPNSPLHF. The DNA of the CDR3 is TGTGCCAGCAGCTCCGGACAGCTTCCTAATTCACCCCTCCACTTT.

In its sample, this clonotype was seen a few times. The V call is TRBV29-1, the J call TRBJ2-5; D remains unclear. This CDR3 region has 11 residues. Trimming pared 4 bases from V and 3 bases from J, leaving 6 bases between. Germline CDR1 and CDR2: SQVTM and ANQGSEA. CDR3 DNA: TGCAGCGTTGGGGATAAAGAGACCCAGTACTTC. Protein: CSVGDKETQYF.

This clonotype was detected a few times. V is TRBV7-9 and J is TRBJ1-1; tentative D call: TRBD1 (6 bases). CDR3 length: 14 residues. The germline V gene encodes CDR1 SEHNR and CDR2 FQNEAQ (reference sequence). The ends were cut back, 6 bases at V and 4 bases at J, with 15 bases in the middle. As DNA, the CDR3 is TGTGCCAGCAGTCCTACAGGGTTGGGCACTGAAGCTTTCTTT. Its protein product is CASSPTGLGTEAFF.

This sequence joins TRBV20-1 and TRBJ1-1; D is uncertain. The germline V and J ends were trimmed by 5 bases and 10 bases, with 5 bases remaining between them. Per germline, CDR1 DFQATT and CDR2 SNEGSKA (reference sequence). This CDR3 has 8 amino acids. DNA of the CDR3: TGCAGTGCTCGAGGAGCTTTCTTT. Translating gives CSARGAFF.

In this sample, this clonotype turned up many times. The rearrangement links TRBV10-3 to TRBJ2-3; D might be TRBD2 (6 bases). Deletions cut 6 bases from V and 2 bases from J, with 9 bases between. This CDR3 region has 13 residues. Germline CDR1 is ENHRY and CDR2 is SYGVKD. The CDR3: CAIRGDFTDTQYF. In DNA form, the CDR3 reads TGTGCCATCAGGGGGGACTTCACAGATACGCAGTATTTT.